The next 31 T cell receptor beta chains were all read from a single sample in a study of T cell repertoires in cytomegalovirus infection. Their antigen targets remain unknown. MiXCR, run by TCRdb on the reads, gives a single entry per CDR3 protein. The table has roughly 120,000 distinct CDR3 sequences, around 28% seen once. This specimen consisted of CD8+ T cells from cultured PBMCs, obtained from culture after CMV antigen stimulation. These receptors were obtained from a human donor in good health (CMV status not recorded). Some clones in this sample may be carry-over from other donors' samples.

This clonotype was seen more than once but under ten times. The gene calls are TRBV4-2 and TRBJ2-3, with 9 bases aligning to TRBD2. The junction had 9 bases not matched to a gene; V was cut back by 0 bases and J by 5 bases. The CDR3 loop spans 17 amino acids. Germline CDR1 is LGHNA and CDR2 is YNFKEQ. CDR3 in DNA: TGTGCCAGCAGCCAAGAAGTAGCGGGGGCCACCAGAGATACGCAGTATTTT. This translates into CASSQEVAGATRDTQYF.

This clonotype turned up a few times. The chain employs TRBV6-1 and TRBJ2-7; no clear D. Germline V gene sequence: CDR1 MNHNS, CDR2 SASEGT. CDR3 length: 15 amino acids. V was cut by 5 bases and J by 3 bases, with 17 bases left in between. CDR3 DNA sequence: TGTGCCAGCAGTCCACTCCGTGGCGCGGACTACGAGCAGTACTTC. Residues: CASSPLRGADYEQYF.

This clonotype has a handful of counts. The V call is TRBV9, the J call TRBJ1-2, with D tentatively TRBD1 (5 bases). The CDR3 is made up of 15 amino acids. The V gene lost 1 base and the J gene lost 4 bases, with 14 bases spanning the gap. Per the germline V gene, CDR1 is SGDLS and CDR2 is YYNGEE. The CDR3 region has the DNA TGTGCCAGCAGCGTATTAGGACAAGACCCCTATGGCTACACCTTC. This gives the protein CASSVLGQDPYGYTF.

This chain connects TRBV7-9 to TRBJ2-2, with TRBD2 identical over 9 bases. V lost 3 bases to trimming and J lost 0 bases; unmatched junction nucleotides: 5. The CDR3 runs 17 residues. Germline V gene data show CDR1 as SEHNR and CDR2 as FQNEAQ (reference sequence). The CDR3 loop reads CASSFGSGGSNTGELFF. Here the CDR3 DNA reads TGTGCCAGCAGCTTTGGGAGCGGGGGGTCGAACACCGGGGAGCTGTTTTTT. The whole variable domain, remainder taken from reference TRBV7-9 and TRBJ2-2, is DTGVSQNPRHKITKRGQNVTFRCDPISEHNRLYWYRQTLGQGPEFLTYFQNEAQLEKSRLLSDRFSAERPKGSFSTLEIQRTEQGDSAMYLCASSFGSGGSNTGELFFGEGSRLTVL.

This clonotype occurred a few times. This chain joins TRBV20-1 and TRBJ2-7; TRBD2 matches at 7 bases. V lost 0 bases, J lost 0 bases, and 17 bases stayed unmatched. Germline V gene sequence: CDR1 DFQATT, CDR2 SNEGSKA (reference sequence). The CDR3 is 19 amino acids. CDR3 in amino acids: CSAREKLTTQSGISYEQYF. The CDR3 DNA sequence: TGCAGTGCTAGAGAAAAGCTGACAACCCAAAGCGGGATCTCCTACGAGCAGTACTTC.

The sample holds a few counts of this clonotype. V is TRBV11-2 and J is TRBJ2-3; TRBD2 aligns across 7 bases. The V gene's germline CDR1 is SGHAT and CDR2 FQNNGV. Trimming removed 5 bases from V and 3 bases from J; junction bases left unmatched: 8. The CDR3 is made up of 15 amino acids. The CDR3 here is CASSIWGRGTDTQYF. CDR3 DNA sequence: TGTGCCAGCAGCATATGGGGGAGGGGTACAGATACGCAGTATTTT.

V usage is TRBV14 and J usage is TRBJ2-7; D ambiguous. Germline V CDR1 and CDR2: SGHDN, FVKESK. CDR3 length: 14 amino acids. V gave up 0 bases and J gave up 7 bases, with 13 bases separating them. The CDR3 loop is CASSQEVYSGEQYF. The CDR3 DNA reads TGTGCCAGCAGCCAAGAGGTTTACTCTGGAGAGCAGTACTTC.

V is TRBV4-2 and J is TRBJ2-1; D might be TRBD2 (5 bases). The CDR3 is 14 amino acids. From germline, CDR1 is LGHNA and CDR2 YNFKEQ. Trimming took off 4 bases at V and 7 bases at J, with 14 bases between the two ends. CDR3: CASSRETGSNEQFF. CDR3 nucleotides: TGTGCCAGCAGCCGAGAGACGGGGTCGAATGAGCAGTTCTTC.

This chain links TRBV2 with TRBJ2-4; 10 bases fit TRBD1. Unmatched junction bases numbered 6, after V lost 4 bases and J lost 6 bases. Germline CDR1 SNHLY, CDR2 FYNNEI. This CDR3 contains 15 residues. For the CDR3, the DNA is TGTGCCAGCAGTGCCTGGGGGGACAGGGGAAACATTCAGTACTTC. It is translated as CASSAWGDRGNIQYF.

This clonotype was found a few times. This sequence joins TRBV19 and TRBJ2-2; 10 nucleotides match TRBD1. The CDR3 totals 15 residues. V was pared by 3 bases and J by 5 bases, with 3 bases of the junction left unmatched. The V gene's germline CDR1 is LNHDA and CDR2 SQIVND (reference sequence). The CDR3: CASSIGTGETGELFF. The CDR3 DNA reads as TGTGCCAGTAGTATCGGGACAGGGGAGACCGGGGAGCTGTTTTTT.

The chain combines TRBV12-3 or TRBV12-4 with TRBJ2-7; 9 bases match TRBD1. V trimming: 6 bases; J trimming: 4 bases; junction bases outside the gene matches: 7. The CDR3 consists of 14 residues. CDR3 nucleotides: TGTGCCAGCAGCATAACCGACAGGGGGTACGAGCAGTACTTC. Translation: CASSITDRGYEQYF.

The sample holds a few counts of this clonotype. V usage is TRBV19 and J usage is TRBJ2-4; no clear D gene. This CDR3 comprises 15 residues. The V and J ends lost 6 bases and 0 bases respectively, with 12 bases between them. CDR1 is LNHDA and CDR2 is SQIVND in the germline V gene (reference sequence). CDR3 region: CASRGPIVAKNIQYF. The CDR3 nucleotides read TGTGCCAGTAGGGGTCCGATTGTAGCCAAAAACATTCAGTACTTC.

This clonotype was found a few times. V gene TRBV7-6 combines with J gene TRBJ2-7; unclear D gene. The CDR3 has 15 amino acids. V was cut by 0 bases and J by 3 bases, with 12 bases left in between. Germline lookup yields CDR1 SGHVS and CDR2 FNYEAQ. The DNA of the CDR3 is TGTGCCAGCAGCTTAGCATTTGGCGGAGACTACGAGCAGTACTTC. Its protein is CASSLAFGGDYEQYF. The variable domain in full, with the rest retrieved from reference TRBV7-6 and TRBJ2-7, is GAGVSQSPRYKVTKRGQDVALRCDPISGHVSLYWYRQALGQGPEFLTYFNYEAQQDKSGLPNDRFSAERPEGSISTLTIQRTEQRDSAMYRCASSLAFGGDYEQYFGPGTRLTVT.

The chain couples TRBV7-9 to TRBJ2-1, with D maybe TRBD2 (7 bases). CDR1 is SEHNR, CDR2 FQNEAQ, per germline (reference sequence). The CDR3 is 15 residues long. V lost 1 base, J lost 8 bases, and 15 bases lay in between. The DNA of the CDR3 is TGTGCCAGCAGCTTAGTTGGGGGGGCTGTCGATGAGCAGTTCTTC. Translation: CASSLVGGAVDEQFF.

The chain recombines TRBV27 with TRBJ2-1; 7 nucleotides agree with TRBD2. The germline CDR1 and CDR2 sequences are MNHEY and SMNVEV (reference sequence). V shed 3 bases and J 8 bases; nucleotides not matched to a gene: 4. CDR3 length: 13 residues. The CDR3 here is CASSLGGSDEQFF. The CDR3, as DNA: TGTGCCAGCAGTTTGGGGGGGTCGGATGAGCAGTTCTTC.

This clonotype occurred a few times. This rearrangement joins TRBV4-1 to TRBJ2-3; 9 bases align to TRBD2. Trimming cost V 2 bases and J 1 base; bases outside gene matches: 13. The germline gives CDR1 MGHRA, CDR2 YSYEKL. The CDR3 runs 19 residues. CDR3 loop: CASSQSPRGPSGGTDTQYF. DNA for the CDR3: TGCGCCAGCAGCCAAAGTCCCCGGGGGCCTAGCGGGGGCACAGATACGCAGTATTTT.

This clonotype showed up many times. This chain's CDR3 is CASSPQVGQGSPNYGYTF. CDR3 in DNA: TGTGCCAGCAGTCCCCAAGTGGGACAGGGGTCCCCTAACTATGGCTACACCTTC. This chain uses TRBV7-9 with TRBJ1-2, with 10 bases that match TRBD1. Germline V gene lookup returns CDR1 SEHNR and CDR2 FQNEAQ (reference sequence). V lost 6 bases and J lost 0; bases outside the gene matches: 13. The CDR3 is 18 amino acids.

The chain links TRBV12-3 or TRBV12-4 to TRBJ1-2; D possibly corresponds to TRBD1 (5 bases). The CDR3 totals 13 residues. V shed 3 bases and J shed 2 bases, with 7 bases lying between them. DNA of the CDR3: TGTGCCAGCAGTTTGGACACCAACTATGGCTACACCTTC. As protein: CASSLDTNYGYTF.

The genes are TRBV28 and TRBJ1-1; possibly TRBD1 for D (6 bases). The CDR3 runs 17 residues. V gave up 6 bases and J gave up 5 bases, with 25 bases separating them. Germline CDR1 MDHEN, CDR2 SYDVKM. The CDR3 loop reads CASRDDGGFSGETEAFF. The CDR3 region has the DNA TGTGCCAGCAGGGATGATGGGGGCTTTTCGGGGGAAACTGAAGCTTTCTTT.

V and J are TRBV19 and TRBJ2-7; 7 nucleotides line up with TRBD2. Germline lookup yields CDR1 LNHDA and CDR2 SQIVND (reference sequence). There are 13 residues in the CDR3. Losses at the gene ends were 9 bases for V and 7 bases for J; bases not matched to a gene: 12. The CDR3, as DNA: TGTGCCAGCTCTCCAGCGGGGATAGGTGAGCAGTACTTC. Translating gives CASSPAGIGEQYF.

Ten or more counts support this clonotype. The chain couples TRBV6-6 to TRBJ1-1, with D hard to call. Germline V gives CDR1 MNHNY, CDR2 SVGAGI (reference sequence). This CDR3 comprises 14 residues. Trimming stripped 5 bases from V and 0 bases from J, with 10 bases between. In nucleotides, the CDR3 is TGTGCCAGCAGTCAGGTCGGACTGAACACTGAAGCTTTCTTT. Translated, it gives CASSQVGLNTEAFF.

This clonotype was counted ten times or more. The chain joins TRBV7-8 to TRBJ1-6, with TRBD1 identical over 10 bases. Per germline, CDR1 SGHVS and CDR2 FQNEAQ. CDR3 length: 15 amino acids. V trimming: 3 bases; J trimming: 8 bases; junction bases outside the gene matches: 4. CDR3 sequence: CASSFGTGEHSPLHF. DNA of the CDR3: TGTGCCAGCAGCTTTGGGACAGGGGAGCATTCACCCCTCCACTTT. The whole variable domain, filled in from reference TRBV7-8 and TRBJ1-6, reads GAGVSQSPRYKVAKRGQDVALRCDPISGHVSLFWYQQALGQGPEFLTYFQNEAQLDKSGLPSDRFFAERPEGSVSTLKIQRTQQEDSAVYLCASSFGTGEHSPLHFGNGTRLTVT.

This sequence joins TRBV14 and TRBJ2-3; D is perhaps TRBD1 (6 bases). With 4 bases removed from V and 0 bases from J, the gap between germline ends came to 14 bases. The CDR3 has 16 residues. CDR1 is SGHDN, CDR2 FVKESK, per germline. The CDR3 DNA reads as TGTGCCAGCAGCCTAGCAGGGGCGCTAAGCACAGATACGCAGTATTTT. Translated: CASSLAGALSTDTQYF.

The rearrangement uses TRBV15 and TRBJ2-7, with a possible D match to TRBD2 (5 bases). V was pared by 3 bases and J by 5 bases, with 11 bases between. The CDR3 consists of 13 residues. CDR1 LNHNV and CDR2 YYDKDF come from the germline V gene (reference sequence). The CDR3 region has the DNA TGTGCCACCAGCAGTGGGCTGGGAGACGAGCAGTACTTC. It yields the protein CATSSGLGDEQYF.

The chain has TRBV6-2 or TRBV6-3 and TRBJ2-5; a weak D match, TRBD2 (7 bases). V lost 5 bases and J lost 2, with 15 bases in between. The CDR3 spans 15 residues. The V gene's germline CDR1 is MNHEY and CDR2 SVGEGT. The CDR3 nucleotides are TGTGCCAGCAGTCTGATGAGGGGGGGACAAGAGACCCAGTACTTC. Encoded protein: CASSLMRGGQETQYF.

The rearrangement links TRBV6-5 to TRBJ1-4, with D possibly TRBD1 on 5 matching bases. Trimming took off 5 bases at V and 6 bases at J, with 16 bases between the two ends. The germline V gene encodes CDR1 MNHEY and CDR2 SVGAGI. This CDR3 is built from 15 residues. Here the CDR3 reads CASSTGDGHDEKLFF. CDR3 sequence (DNA): TGTGCCAGCAGTACCGGGGACGGACATGATGAAAAACTGTTTTTT.

This clonotype was picked up a small number of times. V and J are TRBV7-9 and TRBJ2-1; 7 bases line up with TRBD2. CDR1 SEHNR and CDR2 FQNEAQ come from the germline V gene (reference sequence). After removal of 1 base from V and 9 bases from J, the junction contained 6 bases not matched to a gene. The CDR3 consists of 14 residues. The CDR3 spells CASSLESSGFEQFF. The DNA for the CDR3 is TGTGCCAGCAGCTTAGAATCTAGCGGATTTGAGCAGTTCTTC.

Here the CDR3 reads CSARDFGDEKLFF. CDR3 DNA sequence: TGCAGTGCTAGAGATTTCGGGGACGAAAAACTGTTTTTT. The J gene is TRBJ1-4, the V gene TRBV20-1, with D tentatively TRBD1 (5 bases). CDR3 size: 13 residues. CDR1 and CDR2 (germline): DFQATT, SNEGSKA (reference sequence). V lost 0 bases to trimming and J lost 8 bases, with 10 bases between them.

This clonotype has only a few counts. The chain uses TRBV12-5 and TRBJ1-1; no firm D call. This CDR3 is 13 amino acids long. V was trimmed by 3 bases and J by 0 bases, leaving 5 bases between them. Germline V CDR1 and CDR2: LGHNT, FRNRAP. The CDR3 here is CASGFGVNTEAFF. The CDR3 DNA reads as TGTGCTAGTGGTTTCGGGGTGAACACTGAAGCTTTCTTT. The variable domain in full, with the rest retrieved from reference TRBV12-5 and TRBJ1-1, is DARVTQTPRHKVTEMGQEVTMRCQPILGHNTVFWYRQTMMQGLELLAYFRNRAPLDDSGMPKDRFSAEMPDATLATLKIQPSEPRDSAVYFCASGFGVNTEAFFGQGTRLTVV.

The V and J genes are TRBV4-1 and TRBJ2-7; possible D gene TRBD1, 6 bases. The V gene lost 3 bases and the J gene lost 2 bases, with 8 bases spanning the gap. This CDR3 spans 13 amino acids. Germline CDR1 is MGHRA and CDR2 is YSYEKL. CDR3 region: CASSQGQAYEQYF. CDR3 DNA: TGCGCCAGCAGCCAGGGACAAGCCTACGAGCAGTACTTC.

Ten or more counts support this clonotype. This rearrangement joins TRBV7-6 to TRBJ2-2; D is tentatively TRBD1 or TRBD2 (5 bases each). The germline V and J ends were trimmed by 5 bases and 6 bases, with 13 bases remaining between them. CDR3 length: 14 residues. Germline V gene sequence: CDR1 SGHVS, CDR2 FNYEAQ. CDR3: CASSEGPSAGELFF. CDR3 nucleotide sequence: TGTGCCAGCAGCGAGGGACCCAGCGCCGGGGAGCTGTTTTTT.